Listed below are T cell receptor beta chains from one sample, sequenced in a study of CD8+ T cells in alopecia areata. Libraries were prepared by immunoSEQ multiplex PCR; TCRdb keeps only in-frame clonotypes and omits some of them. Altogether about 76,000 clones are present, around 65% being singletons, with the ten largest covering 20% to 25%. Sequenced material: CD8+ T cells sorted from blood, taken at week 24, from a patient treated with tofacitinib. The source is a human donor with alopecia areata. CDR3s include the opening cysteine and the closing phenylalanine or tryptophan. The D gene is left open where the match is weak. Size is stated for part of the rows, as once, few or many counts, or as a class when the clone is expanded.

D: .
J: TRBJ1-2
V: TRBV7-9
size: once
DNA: TGTGCCAGCAGCTTAGGGGGCGCGTACTATGGCTACACCTTC
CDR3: CASSLGGAYYGYTF

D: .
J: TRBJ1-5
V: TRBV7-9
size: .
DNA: TGTGCCAGCAGCTTAGGGGACGGTAATCAGCCCCAGCATTTT
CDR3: CASSLGDGNQPQHF

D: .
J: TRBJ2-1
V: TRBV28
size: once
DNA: TGTGCCAGCAGTTCCGGCTTTATTGGGGAATCCTACAATGAGCAGTTCTTC
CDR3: CASSSGFIGESYNEQFF

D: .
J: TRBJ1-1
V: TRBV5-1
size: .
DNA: TGCGCCAGCAGCCCATCTCAGGGTACGAACACTGAAGCTTTCTTT
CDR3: CASSPSQGTNTEAFF

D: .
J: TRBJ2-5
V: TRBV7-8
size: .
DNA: TGTGCCAGCAGTTCCCCCCACGGCGCGATCCAAGAGACCCAGTACTTC
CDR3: CASSSPHGAIQETQYF

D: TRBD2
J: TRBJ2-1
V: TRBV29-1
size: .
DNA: TGCAGCGCGGCGGGAGGGGGGGCCTACAATGAGCAGTTCTTC
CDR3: CSAAGGGAYNEQFF

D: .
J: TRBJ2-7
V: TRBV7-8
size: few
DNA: TGTGCCAGCAGCTTGCGCTCCCTCTCCTACGAGCAGTACTTC
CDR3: CASSLRSLSYEQYF

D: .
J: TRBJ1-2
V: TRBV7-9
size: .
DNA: TGTGCCAGCAGCTTAGGGCCGAGATATGGCTACACCTTC
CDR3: CASSLGPRYGYTF

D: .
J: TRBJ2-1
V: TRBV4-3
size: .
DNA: TGCGCCAGCAGCCAGGGTGGGGTCGGCAATGAGCAGTTCTTC
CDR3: CASSQGGVGNEQFF

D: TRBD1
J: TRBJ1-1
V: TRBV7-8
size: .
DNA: TGTGCCAGCAGCTTAGCGAAAGGACAGGGGAACACTGAAGCTTTCTTT
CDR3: CASSLAKGQGNTEAFF

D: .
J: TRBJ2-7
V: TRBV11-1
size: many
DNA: TGTGCCAGCAGCTTAGATCCCACGTTCTCCTACGAGCAGTACTTC
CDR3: CASSLDPTFSYEQYF

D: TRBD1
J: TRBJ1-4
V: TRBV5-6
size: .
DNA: TGTGCCAGCAGCTTGGCCGGGACAGGGAGTGAAAAACTGTTTTTT
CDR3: CASSLAGTGSEKLFF

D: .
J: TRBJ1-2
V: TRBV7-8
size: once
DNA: TGTGCCAGCAGCTTATCGGCGACCAGGCCCGTGGATGGCTACACCTTC
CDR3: CASSLSATRPVDGYTF

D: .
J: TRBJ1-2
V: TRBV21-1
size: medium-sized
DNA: TGTGCCAGCAGCAAATACGAGACCCAGGTTGAAGGAGGCTACACCTTC
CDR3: CASSKYETQVEGGYTF

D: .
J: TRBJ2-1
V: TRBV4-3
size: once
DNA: TGCGCCAGCAGCCCAGGTCCGACCTCCTACAATGAGCAGTTCTTC
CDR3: CASSPGPTSYNEQFF

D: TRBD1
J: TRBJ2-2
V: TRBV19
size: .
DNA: TGTGCCAGTAGTATAGATCTCGGACAGGGAAACGGCGGGGAGCTGTTTTTT
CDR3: CASSIDLGQGNGGELFF

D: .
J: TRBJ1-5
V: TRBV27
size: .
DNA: TGTGCCAGCAGTTTAAGCGGGTACAATCAGCCCCAGCATTTT
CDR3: CASSLSGYNQPQHF

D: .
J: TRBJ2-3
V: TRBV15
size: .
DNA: TGTGCCACCAGCAGAGATCGGGGCCATACGCAGTATTTT
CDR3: CATSRDRGHTQYF

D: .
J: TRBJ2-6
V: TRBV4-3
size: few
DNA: TGCGCCAGCAGCCAAGCTTATCCGGGGGCTGGGGCCAACGTCCTGACTTTC
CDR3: CASSQAYPGAGANVLTF

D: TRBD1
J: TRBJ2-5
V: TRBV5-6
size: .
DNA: TGTGCCAGCAGCAGAAAGGACAGGGATCAAGAGACCCAGTACTTC
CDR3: CASSRKDRDQETQYF

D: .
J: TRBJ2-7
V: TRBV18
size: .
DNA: TGTGCCAGCTCACTTGGGGACGGGCAGTACTTC
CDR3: CASSLGDGQYF

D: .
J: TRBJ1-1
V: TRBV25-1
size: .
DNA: TGTGCCAGCAGCGAGCCGAACACTGAAGCTTTCTTT
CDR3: CASSEPNTEAFF

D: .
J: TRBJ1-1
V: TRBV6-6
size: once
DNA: TGTGCCAGCAATCAGGGTCCGAACACTGAAGCTTTCTTT
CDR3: CASNQGPNTEAFF

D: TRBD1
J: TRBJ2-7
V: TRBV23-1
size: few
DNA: TGCGCCAGCAGCCTGGGACAGCGGAGCTCCTACGAGCAGTACTTC
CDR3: CASSLGQRSSYEQYF

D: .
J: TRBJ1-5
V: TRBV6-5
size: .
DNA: TGTGCCAGCAGTTATACAGGCAATCAGCCCCAGCATTTT
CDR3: CASSYTGNQPQHF

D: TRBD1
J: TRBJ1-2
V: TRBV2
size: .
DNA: TGTGCCAGCACTACCCCGGGACAGGGGGCAGAAGGCTACACCTTC
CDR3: CASTTPGQGAEGYTF

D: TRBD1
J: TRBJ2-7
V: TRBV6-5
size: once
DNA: TGTGCCAGCAGAGAGTCCGGGACAGGGGCCTACGAGCAGTACTTC
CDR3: CASRESGTGAYEQYF

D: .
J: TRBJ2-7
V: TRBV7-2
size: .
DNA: TGTGCCAGCAGCTCGAGCGGTCCGGCCTACGAGCAGTACTTC
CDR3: CASSSSGPAYEQYF